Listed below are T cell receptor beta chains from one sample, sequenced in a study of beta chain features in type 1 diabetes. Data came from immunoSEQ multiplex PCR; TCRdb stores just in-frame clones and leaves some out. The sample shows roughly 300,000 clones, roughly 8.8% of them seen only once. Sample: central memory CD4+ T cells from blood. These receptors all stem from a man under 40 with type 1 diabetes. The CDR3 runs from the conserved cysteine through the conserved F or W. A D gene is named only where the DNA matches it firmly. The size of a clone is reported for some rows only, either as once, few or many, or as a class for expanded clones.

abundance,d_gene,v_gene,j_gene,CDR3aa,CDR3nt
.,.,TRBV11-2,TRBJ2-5,CASSFGETQYF,TGTGCCAGCAGCTTTGGGGAGACCCAGTACTTC
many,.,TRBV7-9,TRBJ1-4,CAATPGSNEKLFF,TGTGCCGCCACCCCAGGGTCTAATGAAAAACTGTTTTTT
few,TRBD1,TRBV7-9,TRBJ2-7,CASSRGIGQAGYEQYF,TGTGCCAGCAGCCGAGGTATAGGACAGGCTGGATACGAGCAGTACTTC
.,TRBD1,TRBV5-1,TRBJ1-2,CASSSGQVVGQLLAAYTF,TGCGCCAGCAGCTCCGGACAGGTAGTTGGCCAATTGCTGGCTGCCTACACCTTC
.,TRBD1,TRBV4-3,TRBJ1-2,CASSQDLVRGRGGYTF,TGCGCCAGCAGCCAAGATCTCGTCAGGGGGAGGGGTGGCTACACCTTC
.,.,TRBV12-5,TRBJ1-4,CASSFGMANEKLFF,TGTGCTAGTAGCTTCGGGATGGCTAATGAAAAACTGTTTTTT
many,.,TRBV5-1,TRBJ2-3,CASSWDQDNPSTDTQYF,TGCGCCAGCAGCTGGGATCAGGACAACCCTAGCACAGATACGCAGTATTTT
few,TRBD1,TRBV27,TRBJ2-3,CASSLTRDSLSTDTQYF,TGTGCCAGCAGCCTTACCCGGGACAGCCTTAGCACAGATACGCAGTATTTT
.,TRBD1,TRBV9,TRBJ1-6,CASSLSDRGNSPLHF,TGTGCCAGCAGCCTTTCGGACAGGGGGAATTCACCCCTCCACTTT
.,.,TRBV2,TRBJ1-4,CASSRVTNEKLFF,TGTGCCAGCAGCAGGGTGACTAATGAAAAACTGTTTTTT
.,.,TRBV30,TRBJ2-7,CAGSSSYEQYF,TGTGCCGGGAGTAGCTCCTACGAGCAGTACTTC
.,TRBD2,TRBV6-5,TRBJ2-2,CASSYGGGRNTGELFF,TGTGCCAGCAGTTACGGCGGGGGGCGGAACACCGGGGAGCTGTTTTTT
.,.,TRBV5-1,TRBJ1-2,CASRGGGDGYTF,TGCGCCAGCAGGGGTGGAGGGGATGGCTACACCTTC
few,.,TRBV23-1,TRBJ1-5,CASSQFGMGVADQPQHF,TGCGCCAGCAGTCAATTCGGTATGGGAGTAGCAGATCAGCCCCAGCATTTT
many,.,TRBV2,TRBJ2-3,CASSASSPFTDTQYF,TGTGCCAGCAGTGCCTCAAGCCCCTTTACAGATACGCAGTATTTT
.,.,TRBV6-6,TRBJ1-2,CASSYQGNYGYTF,TGTGCCAGCAGTTACCAGGGAAACTATGGCTACACCTTC
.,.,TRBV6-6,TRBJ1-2,CASSRTGNVNYGYTF,TGTGCCAGCAGCCGCACTGGGAACGTTAACTATGGCTACACCTTC
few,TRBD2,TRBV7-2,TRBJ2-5,CASSSGLASETQYF,TGTGCCAGCAGCTCGGGACTAGCCTCCGAGACCCAGTACTTC
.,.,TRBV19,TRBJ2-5,CASSITVGETQYF,TGTGCCAGTAGTATAACGGTAGGCGAGACCCAGTACTTC
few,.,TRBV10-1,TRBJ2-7,CASSDKGQEQYF,TGCGCCAGCAGTGATAAGGGGCAGGAGCAGTACTTC
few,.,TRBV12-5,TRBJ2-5,CASGGVVQETQYF,TGTGCTAGTGGCGGAGTGGTCCAAGAGACCCAGTACTTC
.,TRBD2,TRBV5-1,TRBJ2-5,CASSRGLALQETQYF,TGCGCCAGCAGCCGGGGACTAGCGCTACAAGAGACCCAGTACTTC
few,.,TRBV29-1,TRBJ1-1,CSVEDRGKWRKAEAFF,TGCAGCGTTGAAGATCGAGGGAAGTGGAGAAAAGCTGAAGCTTTCTTT
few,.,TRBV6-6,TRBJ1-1,CASSDVDPGDLAFF,TGTGCCAGCAGTGACGTGGACCCGGGGGACCTAGCTTTCTTT
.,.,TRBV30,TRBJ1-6,CAWASIYNSPLHF,TGTGCCTGGGCGTCGATCTATAATTCACCCCTCCACTTT
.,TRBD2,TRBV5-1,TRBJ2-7,CASSPAGGGEQYF,TGCGCCAGCAGCCCAGCGGGGGGAGGGGAGCAGTACTTC
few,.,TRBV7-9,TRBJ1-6,CASSWGGSPLHF,TGTGCCAGCAGCTGGGGAGGTTCACCCCTCCACTTT
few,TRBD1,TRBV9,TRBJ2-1,CASSVSTDRAYNEQFF,TGTGCCAGCAGCGTATCGACCGACAGGGCCTACAATGAGCAGTTCTTC
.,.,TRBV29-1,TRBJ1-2,CSVSGVSYGYTF,TGCAGCGTCTCCGGGGTAAGCTATGGCTACACCTTC
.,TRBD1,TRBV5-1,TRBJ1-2,CASSLGQGEGYTF,TGCGCCAGCAGCCTCGGACAGGGGGAAGGCTACACCTTC
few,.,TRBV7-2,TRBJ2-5,CASSLVPIASQETQYF,TGTGCCAGCAGCTTAGTACCCATAGCGTCCCAAGAGACCCAGTACTTC
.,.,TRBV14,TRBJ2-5,CASSQDEASGEQYF,TGTGCCAGCAGCCAAGATGAGGCCTCGGGGGAGCAGTACTTC
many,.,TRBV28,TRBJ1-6,CASRYDSNSPLHF,TGTGCCAGCAGATATGACAGCAATTCACCCCTCCACTTT
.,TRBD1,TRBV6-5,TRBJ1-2,CASTLGTGFRGYTF,TGTGCCAGCACTCTCGGGACAGGATTTAGGGGCTACACCTTC
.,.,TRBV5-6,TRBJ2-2,CASSWRLGMNTGELFF,TGTGCCAGCAGCTGGAGACTCGGGATGAACACCGGGGAGCTGTTTTTT
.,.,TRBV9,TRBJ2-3,CASSVEAISTDTQYF,TGTGCCAGCAGCGTAGAGGCTATCAGCACAGATACGCAGTATTTT
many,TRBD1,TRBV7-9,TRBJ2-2,CASRTGQKNTGELFF,TGTGCCAGCAGAACGGGACAGAAGAACACCGGGGAGCTGTTTTTT
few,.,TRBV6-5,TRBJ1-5,CASSYSGGNQPQHF,TGTGCCAGCAGTTACAGCGGGGGCAATCAGCCCCAGCATTTT
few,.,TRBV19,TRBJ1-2,CASSGQLTRGYTF,TGTGCCAGTAGCGGACAGCTAACGCGTGGCTACACCTTC
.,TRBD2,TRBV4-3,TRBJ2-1,CASSQDFGSGGRNEQFF,TGCGCCAGCAGCCAAGATTTTGGCAGCGGGGGGAGAAATGAGCAGTTCTTC
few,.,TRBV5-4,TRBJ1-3,CASSSTGTSGNTIYF,TGTGCCAGCAGCTCGACAGGAACCTCTGGAAACACCATATATTTT
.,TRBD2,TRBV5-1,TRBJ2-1,CASSLAVLAGGSSYNEQFF,TGCGCCAGCAGCTTGGCCGTACTAGCGGGGGGAAGCTCCTACAATGAGCAGTTCTTC
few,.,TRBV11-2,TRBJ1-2,CASSHDSLGGYTF,TGTGCCAGCAGTCATGACTCACTCGGTGGCTACACCTTC
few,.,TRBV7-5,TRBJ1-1,CARSPEEMNTEAFF,TGTGCCAGAAGCCCGGAGGAGATGAACACTGAAGCTTTCTTT
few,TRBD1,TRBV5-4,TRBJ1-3,CASSPGQAGNTIYF,TGTGCCAGCAGCCCTGGACAGGCTGGAAACACCATATATTTT
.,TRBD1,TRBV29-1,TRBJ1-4,CSVEDNRGTNEKLFF,TGCAGCGTTGAGGATAACAGGGGGACTAATGAAAAACTGTTTTTT
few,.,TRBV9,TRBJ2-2,CASSAEAGHYTGELFF,TGTGCCAGCAGCGCAGAAGCTGGGCATTACACCGGGGAGCTGTTTTTT
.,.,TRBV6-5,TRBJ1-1,CASTDTGGDTEAFF,TGTGCCAGCACCGACACGGGGGGCGACACTGAAGCTTTCTTT
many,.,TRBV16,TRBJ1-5,CASSQSQPQHF,TGTGCCAGCAGCCAATCCCAGCCCCAGCATTTT
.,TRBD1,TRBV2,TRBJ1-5,CASTMDRVNQPQHF,TGTGCCAGCACCATGGACAGGGTTAATCAGCCCCAGCATTTT
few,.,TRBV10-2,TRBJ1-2,CASSGNSLRSYGYTF,TGCGCCAGCAGTGGTAATTCCCTCCGTTCCTATGGCTACACCTTC